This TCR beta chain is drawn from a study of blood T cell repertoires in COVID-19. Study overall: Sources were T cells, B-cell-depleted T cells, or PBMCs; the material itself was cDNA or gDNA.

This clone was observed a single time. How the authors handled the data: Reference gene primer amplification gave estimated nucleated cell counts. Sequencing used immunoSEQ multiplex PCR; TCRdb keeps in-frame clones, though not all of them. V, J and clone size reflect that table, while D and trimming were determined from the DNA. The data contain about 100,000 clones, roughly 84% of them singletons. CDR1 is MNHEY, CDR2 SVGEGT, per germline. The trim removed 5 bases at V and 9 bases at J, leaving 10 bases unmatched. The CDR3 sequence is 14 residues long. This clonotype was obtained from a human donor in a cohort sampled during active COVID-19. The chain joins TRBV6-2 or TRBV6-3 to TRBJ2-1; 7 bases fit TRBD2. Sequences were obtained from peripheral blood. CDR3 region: CASSRPGGFLEQFF. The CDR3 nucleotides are TGTGCCAGCAGTAGACCCGGGGGGTTTCTTGAGCAGTTCTTC.